The rows below give T cell receptor beta chains drawn from one sample of a study of CD8 T cells in Susac syndrome. From the immunoSEQ multiplex PCR reads, TCRdb called clonotypes with MiXCR, one entry per CDR3 protein. The sample has roughly 190,000 distinct CDR3 sequences; about 94% are singletons. Material for sequencing was CD4+ T cells from PBMCs. Every receptor here comes from a human donor with Susac syndrome. Both conserved end residues are part of each CDR3. The D gene is left open where the match is weak. The listing skips clone size in some rows; elsewhere it reads once, few, many or a size class.

clone_size	v_call	d_call	j_call	cdr3_aa	cdr3_nt
NA	TRBV20-1	NA	TRBJ1-2	CSASKGSGGLYGYTF	TGCAGTGCTAGTAAAGGGAGTGGGGGGCTCTATGGCTACACCTTC
NA	TRBV7-9	NA	TRBJ1-1	CASSLMGTVSEAFF	TGTGCCAGCAGCTTAATGGGGACGGTGTCTGAAGCTTTCTTT
NA	TRBV18	TRBD1	TRBJ1-1	CASSPPTGANTEAFF	TGTGCCAGCTCACCTCCGACAGGGGCGAACACTGAAGCTTTCTTT
NA	TRBV28	NA	TRBJ2-5	CASSTPVGGETQYF	TGTGCCAGCAGTACCCCAGTCGGAGGAGAGACCCAGTACTTC
NA	TRBV7-2	TRBD1	TRBJ1-1	CASSTRGLENTEAFF	TGTGCCAGCAGCACAAGGGGGCTGGAGAACACTGAAGCTTTCTTT
NA	TRBV5-1	NA	TRBJ2-7	CASSGSGSGYEQYF	TGCGCCAGCTCTGGGTCTGGGTCCGGCTACGAGCAGTACTTC
few	TRBV30	NA	TRBJ1-5	CAWGGSGNQPQHF	TGTGCCTGGGGCGGCAGCGGGAATCAGCCCCAGCATTTT
once	TRBV12-3/TRBV12-4	TRBD1	TRBJ2-7	CASSPQGGSYEQYF	TGTGCCAGCAGTCCACAGGGGGGCTCCTACGAGCAGTACTTC
NA	TRBV6-5	NA	TRBJ2-6	CASSFMTSGANVLTF	TGTGCCAGCAGTTTCATGACCTCTGGGGCCAACGTCCTGACTTTC
NA	TRBV12-3/TRBV12-4	NA	TRBJ1-2	CASSLKRLNYGYTF	TGTGCCAGCAGTTTAAAGAGACTTAACTATGGCTACACCTTC
NA	TRBV5-1	TRBD1	TRBJ2-7	CASSLEGTGGYYEQYF	TGCGCCAGCAGCTTGGAGGGGACAGGGGGGTACTACGAGCAGTACTTC
NA	TRBV20-1	NA	TRBJ2-4	CSAQAGAKNIQYF	TGCAGTGCACAAGCGGGAGCCAAAAACATTCAGTACTTC
NA	TRBV6-2/TRBV6-3	TRBD2	TRBJ2-7	CATQRDSSSYEQYF	TGTGCAACCCAGCGGGACTCTAGCTCCTACGAGCAGTACTTC
NA	TRBV29-1	NA	TRBJ1-2	CSVQTATNYGYTF	TGCAGCGTCCAGACAGCTACTAACTATGGCTACACCTTC
NA	TRBV20-1	NA	TRBJ2-3	CSARSVGDTQYF	TGCAGTGCTAGGTCGGTGGGAGATACGCAGTATTTT
NA	TRBV4-1	NA	TRBJ1-2	CASSQGIRYGYTF	TGCGCCAGCAGCCAAGGGATCCGCTATGGCTACACCTTC
NA	TRBV12-2	NA	TRBJ2-1	CARGGKVGYEQFF	TGTGCAAGGGGGGGGAAGGTTGGGTATGAGCAGTTCTTC
NA	TRBV19	NA	TRBJ2-5	CASSTEETQYF	TGTGCCTCTTCAACAGAAGAGACCCAGTACTTC
NA	TRBV6-2/TRBV6-3	NA	TRBJ2-1	CASSYTPHLYNEQFF	TGTGCCAGCAGTTATACCCCTCACCTCTACAATGAGCAGTTCTTC
NA	TRBV5-1	TRBD2	TRBJ2-3	CASSLASGDTDTQYF	TGCGCCAGCAGCTTGGCCAGCGGGGACACAGATACGCAGTATTTT
NA	TRBV20-1	NA	TRBJ1-3	CSAGPDSGNTIYF	TGCAGTGCTGGGCCAGACTCTGGAAACACCATATATTTT
NA	TRBV9	NA	TRBJ1-2	CASSETTDNYGYTF	TGTGCCAGCAGCGAAACGACAGATAACTATGGCTACACCTTC
NA	TRBV20-1	NA	TRBJ2-5	CSARDGGLETQYF	TGCAGTGCTAGAGATGGAGGATTGGAGACCCAGTACTTC
NA	TRBV29-1	NA	TRBJ1-1	CSVEPGWAGNTEAFF	TGCAGCGTTGAGCCAGGATGGGCAGGGAACACTGAAGCTTTCTTT
NA	TRBV5-4	NA	TRBJ2-2	CASRTRQSNTGELFF	TGTGCCAGCAGGACGAGACAGTCGAACACCGGGGAGCTGTTTTTT
NA	TRBV9	NA	TRBJ1-6	CASSAGTSNSPLHF	TGTGCCAGCAGCGCGGGGACAAGCAATTCACCCCTCCACTTT
NA	TRBV7-7	NA	TRBJ2-5	CASSSTPGTLFGTQYF	TGTGCCAGCAGCTCCACCCCCGGGACTCTCTTTGGGACCCAGTACTTC
NA	TRBV11-2	TRBD2	TRBJ2-1	CASSLEGGGALRQFF	TGTGCCAGCAGCTTAGAAGGCGGGGGGGCCCTCCGACAGTTCTTC
NA	TRBV9	NA	TRBJ1-1	CASSVDAATEAFF	TGTGCCAGCAGCGTAGATGCGGCCACTGAAGCTTTCTTT
NA	TRBV9	NA	TRBJ2-3	CASAKWATDTQYF	TGTGCCAGCGCCAAGTGGGCGACAGATACGCAGTATTTT
NA	TRBV13	NA	TRBJ2-5	CASSFTTGTETQYF	TGTGCCAGCAGCTTCACCACAGGGACGGAGACCCAGTACTTC
NA	TRBV2	NA	TRBJ1-6	CASSPGPNSPLHF	TGTGCCAGCAGCCCGGGACCTAATTCACCCCTCCACTTT
NA	TRBV2	NA	TRBJ1-1	CASSEAHRTLRGTAFF	TGTGCCAGCAGTGAAGCACACCGGACACTACGTGGAACGGCTTTCTTT
once	TRBV30	NA	TRBJ1-4	CAWSGGRGRWEKLFF	TGTGCCTGGAGCGGTGGACGCGGGCGTTGGGAAAAACTGTTTTTT
NA	TRBV30	NA	TRBJ1-5	CAWSVPGGTRNQPQHF	TGTGCCTGGAGTGTACCGGGAGGCACGCGCAATCAGCCCCAGCATTTT
NA	TRBV20-1	TRBD2	TRBJ2-3	CSARDPSGGASDTQYF	TGCAGTGCTAGAGATCCTAGCGGGGGGGCCTCAGATACGCAGTATTTT
NA	TRBV5-1	NA	TRBJ1-2	CASTAGTEYGYTF	TGCGCCAGCACGGCCGGGACGGAGTATGGCTACACCTTC
NA	TRBV3-1	NA	TRBJ1-4	CASSHSTGEKLFF	TGTGCCAGCAGCCACTCGACGGGCGAAAAACTGTTTTTT
NA	TRBV30	TRBD1	TRBJ1-1	CAWSVKYPTGDTEAFF	TGTGCCTGGAGTGTTAAATACCCTACAGGGGACACTGAAGCTTTCTTT
NA	TRBV12-3/TRBV12-4	NA	TRBJ1-1	CASTLRVNTEAFF	TGTGCCAGCACCCTAAGAGTGAACACTGAAGCTTTCTTT
NA	TRBV24-1	NA	TRBJ2-1	CATSDSEGSSYNEQFF	TGTGCCACCAGTGATTCGGAAGGGAGCTCCTACAATGAGCAGTTCTTC
NA	TRBV11-2	TRBD1	TRBJ2-2	CASSQGRDRGYAGELFF	TGTGCCAGCAGCCAAGGCCGGGACAGGGGATACGCCGGGGAGCTGTTTTTT
once	TRBV28	NA	TRBJ1-5	CASSSVVQGPYQPQHF	TGTGCCAGCAGCTCGGTCGTGCAGGGGCCTTATCAGCCCCAGCATTTT
NA	TRBV20-1	NA	TRBJ1-5	CSARDPRGRNSNQPQHF	TGCAGTGCTAGAGATCCCCGCGGGCGGAATAGCAATCAGCCCCAGCATTTT
NA	TRBV6-1	NA	TRBJ1-5	CASSQGNLIGQPQHF	TGTGCCAGCAGCCAGGGGAATTTGATCGGTCAGCCCCAGCATTTT
NA	TRBV29-1	NA	TRBJ2-1	CSAAGAGGFMNEQFF	TGCAGCGCCGCGGGGGCAGGGGGCTTTATGAATGAGCAGTTCTTC
NA	TRBV3-1	NA	TRBJ1-2	CASSQGTNYGYTF	TGTGCCAGCAGCCAAGGCACAAACTATGGCTACACCTTC
NA	TRBV3-1	NA	TRBJ1-4	CASSQGIPNEKLFF	TGTGCCAGCAGCCAGGGGATACCTAATGAAAAACTGTTTTTT
NA	TRBV6-5	NA	TRBJ2-1	CASSYLGPAYNEQFF	TGTGCCAGCAGTTACTTAGGGCCAGCTTACAATGAGCAGTTCTTC
once	TRBV6-1	TRBD2	TRBJ2-7	CASSEARASGSYEQYF	TGTGCCAGCAGTGAAGCCCGGGCTAGCGGATCCTACGAGCAGTACTTC
NA	TRBV25-1	TRBD1	TRBJ1-2	CASSEAGGGYTF	TGTGCCAGCAGTGAGGCAGGGGGTGGCTACACCTTC
NA	TRBV28	TRBD1	TRBJ1-1	CASRTGTTEAFF	TGTGCCAGCAGGACAGGGACGACTGAAGCTTTCTTT
NA	TRBV4-2	NA	TRBJ1-2	CASSQESRDYGYTF	TGTGCCAGCAGCCAAGAATCCCGAGATTATGGCTACACCTTC